These 13 T cell receptor beta chains originate from one sample sequenced in a study of PD-L1 blockade in urothelial cancer (dated by TCRdb to the late 2010s). Read against the paper, the sample's time point label means: peripheral blood 6 weeks after treatment start. Library preparation employed the immunoSEQ multiplex PCR assay. TCRdb carries this immuneACCESS record with in-frame sequences only. Its versions omit some clonotypes, under half of them owing to an unresolved V gene in the studies checked, with the rest unexplained. Here the sample has under 150,000 clones; more than 85% occur a single time. The biggest ten clones account for under 2% of the sample. This sample comprised PBMCs, obtained around atezolizumab (anti-PD-L1) treatment. The receptors here all came from a man in his fifties or sixties with urothelial cancer.

V and J are TRBV27 and TRBJ2-7, with D tentatively TRBD2 (6 bases). The CDR3 spans 14 residues. Germline CDR1 is MNHEY and CDR2 is SMNVEV (reference sequence). Trimming took 3 bases from V and 6 from J, leaving 15 bases between them. As DNA, the CDR3 is TGTGCCAGCAGTTTCAGTCTCGGAGGGCGCGAGCAGTACTTC. The encoded protein is CASSFSLGGREQYF.

The chain joins TRBV2 to TRBJ2-2; 7 nucleotides line up with TRBD1. This CDR3 contains 14 residues. J was trimmed by 2 bases and V by 10 bases; bases with no gene match: 7. CDR1 SNHLY and CDR2 FYNNEI come from the germline V gene. The CDR3 DNA is TGTGCCACCTCCCCAGGGGGAAACACCGGGGAGCTGTTTTTT. Its translation: CATSPGGNTGELFF.

V usage is TRBV7-2 and J usage is TRBJ1-1; a weak D match, TRBD1 (5 bases). Trimming shortened V by 2 bases and J by 7 bases, and 11 bases separated the two germline ends. The germline V gene has CDR1 SGHTA and CDR2 FQGNSA. The CDR3 consists of 13 residues. The DNA of the CDR3 is TGTGCCAGCAGCTTACGCGAGGGACTTGAAGCTTTCTTT. Protein sequence: CASSLREGLEAFF. Full variable domain (outside the CDR3, taken from reference TRBV7-2 and TRBJ1-1): GAGVSQSPSNKVTEKGKDVELRCDPISGHTALYWYRQSLGQGLEFLIYFQGNSAPDKSGLPSDRFSAERTGGSVSTLTIQRTQQEDSAVYLCASSLREGLEAFFGQGTRLTVV.

V is TRBV11-2 and J is TRBJ1-4, with 11 bases identical to TRBD1. V was clipped by 4 bases and J by 0 bases; unmatched bases: 1. The CDR3 has 16 amino acids. Germline CDR1 and CDR2: SGHAT and FQNNGV. The CDR3 here is CASSWGQGATNEKLFF. CDR3 DNA: TGTGCCAGCAGCTGGGGACAGGGGGCAACTAATGAAAAACTGTTTTTT.

This clone was found once. This chain connects TRBV6-5 to TRBJ2-7; D is undetermined. In germline, CDR1 is MNHEY, CDR2 SVGAGI. V was cut by 0 bases and J by 6 bases, with 3 bases left in between. This CDR3 contains 11 residues. In nucleotides, the CDR3 is TGTGCCAGCAGTTACTCCGGCGAGCAGTACTTC. Amino acids: CASSYSGEQYF.

This clone is a singleton in its sample. This chain joins TRBV7-9 and TRBJ2-1; TRBD2 aligns across 7 bases. CDR3 length: 18 amino acids. V dropped 5 bases and J dropped 7; count of bases not matched to a gene: 20. Germline loops: CDR1 SEHNR, CDR2 FQNEAQ (reference sequence). In nucleotides, the CDR3 is TGTGCCAGCAGCCGCCAACGGGGGATGTGGGAGGGCGGGAATGAGCAGTTCTTC. Encoded protein: CASSRQRGMWEGGNEQFF.

The chain uses TRBV7-9 and TRBJ1-1; D is possibly TRBD1 (5 bases). The CDR3 contains 16 residues. Per germline, CDR1 SEHNR and CDR2 FQNEAQ (reference sequence). Between the trimmed V and J ends, which lost 0 bases and 0 bases, there was a span of 11 bases. CDR3 sequence reads: CASSLAPGNMNTEAFF. For the CDR3, the DNA is TGTGCCAGCAGCTTAGCGCCAGGGAACATGAACACTGAAGCTTTCTTT.

V gene TRBV6-6 combines with J gene TRBJ1-1; TRBD1 matches at 10 bases. This CDR3 contains 13 residues. The ends lost 7 bases at V and 5 bases at J; junction bases unmatched: 4. Germline V CDR1 and CDR2: MNHNY, SVGAGI (reference sequence). CDR3 in amino acids: CASTGQGETEAFF. CDR3 nucleotide sequence: TGTGCCAGCACCGGACAGGGGGAGACTGAAGCTTTCTTT.

For this clone: Other DNA sequences in the sample encode the same CDR3. This chain links TRBV5-4 with TRBJ2-7, with D possibly matching TRBD2 (6 bases). The CDR3 is 13 residues long. CDR1 is SGHNT and CDR2 is YYREEE in the germline V gene (reference sequence). V shed 0 bases and J shed 4 bases, with 8 bases lying between them. The CDR3 loop is CASSLDGLYEQYF. Here the CDR3 DNA reads TGTGCCAGCAGCTTGGACGGACTATACGAGCAGTACTTC. Looking up the rest from reference TRBV5-4 and TRBJ2-7 gives the full variable domain: ETGVTQSPTHLIKTRGQQVTLRCSSQSGHNTVSWYQQALGQGPQFIFQYYREEENGRGNFPPRFSGLQFPNYSSELNVNALELDDSALYLCASSLDGLYEQYFGPGTRLTVT.

V usage is TRBV5-1 and J usage is TRBJ1-1; TRBD1 matches 7 bases. Trimming removed 4 bases from V and 1 base from J; junction bases left unmatched: 10. The CDR3 runs 16 residues. The germline V gene has CDR1 SGHRS and CDR2 YFSETQ. CDR3 coding DNA: TGCGCCAGCAGCCTTCGACAGGGCGGGGAGAACACTGAAGCTTTCTTT. It specifies CASSLRQGGENTEAFF.

The chain employs TRBV2 and TRBJ2-1, with TRBD2 matching over 11 bases. Germline assignment: CDR1 SNHLY and CDR2 FYNNEI. CDR3 size: 16 residues. The trim removed 0 bases at V and 13 bases at J, leaving 11 bases unmatched. CDR3 nucleotide sequence: TGTGCCAGCAGTGAAGCTGGTAGCGGGAGGGCCCTCGATCAGTTCTTC. Encoded protein: CASSEAGSGRALDQFF. The complete variable domain, with remaining parts taken from reference TRBV2 and TRBJ2-1, reads EPEVTQTPSHQVTQMGQEVILRCVPISNHLYFYWYRQILGQKVEFLVSFYNNEISEKSEIFDDQFSVERPDGSNFTLKIRSTKLEDSAMYFCASSEAGSGRALDQFFGPGTRLTVL.

The chain uses TRBV18 and TRBJ2-1; D ambiguous. The CDR3 sequence is 14 residues long. With 1 base removed from V and 4 bases from J, the gap between germline ends came to 8 bases. CDR1 is KGHSH, CDR2 LQKENI, per germline. For the CDR3, the DNA is TGTGCCAGCTCACCACTCGCCGAGTACAATGAGCAGTTCTTC. Translating gives CASSPLAEYNEQFF.

The V gene is TRBV5-8, the J gene TRBJ2-6; 7 bases fit TRBD1. Per germline, CDR1 SGHTS and CDR2 YDEGEE. V lost 7 bases, J lost 0 bases, and 10 bases stayed unmatched. CDR3 length: 17 residues. The CDR3 region is CASGPGTDPSGANVLTF. The DNA of the CDR3 is TGTGCCAGCGGGCCCGGGACAGACCCCTCTGGGGCCAACGTCCTGACTTTC.